The 30 T cell receptor beta chains below come from one sample, sequenced in a study of cytomegalovirus exposure and HLA in healthy donors. Use of 60 Vbeta and 13 Jbeta primers characterized the PCR. Data came from immunoSEQ multiplex PCR; TCRdb stores just in-frame clones and leaves some out. The repertoire includes over 95,000 clones, approximately 69% of them detected once, and 4.2% sits in the top ten. Sequenced sample: PBMCs. The receptors here all came from a woman aged 40 to 50 in good health and CMV-seropositive.

The chain couples TRBV29-1 to TRBJ2-1; 8 bases align to TRBD2. This CDR3 contains 13 residues. V lost 8 bases to trimming and J lost 4 bases; unmatched junction nucleotides: 7. CDR1 is SQVTM and CDR2 is ANQGSEA in the germline V gene. The CDR3: CSLTGLGYNEQFF. CDR3 coding DNA: TGCAGCTTAACGGGACTAGGATACAATGAGCAGTTCTTC.

CDR3 DNA: TGCGCCAGCAGCCAGGACCCTTTAGGGGCGGGGAACTTGGAGACCCAGTACTTC. It yields the protein CASSQDPLGAGNLETQYF. The chain recombines TRBV4-1 with TRBJ2-5, with TRBD2 as a possible D gene (6 bases). The CDR3 extends over 18 amino acids. The V and J ends lost 3 bases and 5 bases respectively, with 25 bases between them. Germline lookup yields CDR1 MGHRA and CDR2 YSYEKL.

The rearrangement uses TRBV28 and TRBJ1-1; 7 nucleotides align to TRBD1. The CDR3 spans 14 residues. The trim removed 2 bases at V and 5 bases at J, leaving 5 bases unmatched. The germline V gene encodes CDR1 MDHEN and CDR2 SYDVKM. The CDR3: CASSLPGGGTEAFF. The CDR3 DNA sequence: TGTGCCAGCAGTTTACCAGGGGGAGGAACTGAAGCTTTCTTT.

In nucleotides, the CDR3 is TGTGCCAGCAGGAAGGGACTAGCGTACCAAGAGACCCAGTACTTC. This sequence encodes CASRKGLAYQETQYF. The V and J genes are TRBV2 and TRBJ2-5, with TRBD2 matching over 10 bases. The CDR3 has 15 residues. The J segment lost 0 bases and the V segment lost 6 bases, leaving 4 bases of the junction unmatched. CDR1 SNHLY and CDR2 FYNNEI come from the germline V gene.

V gene TRBV27 combines with J gene TRBJ2-7; perhaps TRBD2 as D (5 bases). CDR3 size: 14 residues. Trimming removed 2 bases from V and 7 bases from J, with 15 bases in between. CDR1 is MNHEY, CDR2 SMNVEV, per germline (reference sequence). CDR3 region: CASSLRFGSEEQYF. CDR3 bases: TGTGCCAGCAGTTTAAGGTTTGGGAGCGAGGAGCAGTACTTC.

This chain uses TRBV2 with TRBJ1-1; TRBD1 matches at 8 bases. V shed 6 bases, J shed 5 bases, and the junction held 2 bases outside the gene matches. This CDR3 has 12 residues. Germline CDR1 reads SNHLY; CDR2 reads FYNNEI. The CDR3 region is CASRTGATEAFF. The DNA of the CDR3 is TGTGCCAGCAGGACAGGGGCAACTGAAGCTTTCTTT. Together with reference TRBV2 and TRBJ1-1, the CDR3 gives the full variable domain: EPEVTQTPSHQVTQMGQEVILRCVPISNHLYFYWYRQILGQKVEFLVSFYNNEISEKSEIFDDQFSVERPDGSNFTLKIRSTKLEDSAMYFCASRTGATEAFFGQGTRLTVV.

This clone was observed a handful of times. This CDR3 is also generated by other DNA sequences in the sample. The chain is built from TRBV5-4 and TRBJ2-5, with TRBD1 matching 7 bases. Germline V gives CDR1 SGHNT, CDR2 YYREEE (reference sequence). The V segment lost 4 bases and the J segment 3 bases; nucleotides outside the gene matches: 3. The CDR3 is 13 amino acids. The CDR3 bases are TGTGCCAGCAGCCGCGACAGGGAAGAGACCCAGTACTTC. Residues: CASSRDREETQYF.

The J gene is TRBJ2-7, the V gene TRBV7-2; TRBD1 aligns across 7 bases. With V trimmed by 5 bases and J by 1 base, 8 bases remained unmatched. Germline CDR1 reads SGHTA; CDR2 reads FQGNSA. The CDR3 extends over 15 amino acids. CDR3 amino acids: CASSLGSTGSYEQYF. CDR3 DNA: TGTGCCAGCAGCCTAGGGTCGACAGGGTCCTACGAGCAGTACTTC. The complete variable domain, with remaining parts taken from reference TRBV7-2 and TRBJ2-7, reads GAGVSQSPSNKVTEKGKDVELRCDPISGHTALYWYRQSLGQGLEFLIYFQGNSAPDKSGLPSDRFSAERTGGSVSTLTIQRTQQEDSAVYLCASSLGSTGSYEQYFGPGTRLTVT.

The genes are TRBV27 and TRBJ1-1, with 7 bases identical to TRBD1. Losses at the gene ends were 2 bases for V and 9 bases for J; bases not matched to a gene: 18. The CDR3 length is 17 residues. CDR1 is MNHEY, CDR2 SMNVEV, per germline (reference sequence). Here the CDR3 DNA reads TGTGCCAGCAGTTTACTAACTCTAGACAGGGCCTCAGTCAAAGCTTTCTTT. Its translation: CASSLLTLDRASVKAFF.

This chain connects TRBV7-2 to TRBJ2-3; 11 bases are shared with TRBD2. The CDR3 extends over 16 amino acids. V dropped 3 bases and J dropped 3; count of bases not matched to a gene: 5. Germline assignment: CDR1 SGHTA and CDR2 FQGNSA. The CDR3 reads CASSLGLAGGTDTQYF. The CDR3 nucleotides read TGTGCCAGCAGCTTGGGGCTAGCGGGGGGAACAGATACGCAGTATTTT.

The chain recombines TRBV19 with TRBJ1-2, with 9 bases identical to TRBD1. CDR1 and CDR2 from the germline V gene are LNHDA and SQIVND (reference sequence). CDR3 length: 16 amino acids. V gave up 6 bases and J gave up 4 bases; unmatched junction bases: 12. CDR3 nucleotide sequence: TGTGCCAGTAGAAACCCACCGGGACAGGGCGGCTATGGCTACACCTTC. It yields the protein CASRNPPGQGGYGYTF.

V is TRBV28 and J is TRBJ1-1, with a tentative D call TRBD1 (5 bases). There are 15 residues in the CDR3. Germline loops: CDR1 MDHEN, CDR2 SYDVKM. The germline V and J ends were trimmed by 3 bases and 5 bases, with 16 bases remaining between them. For the CDR3, the DNA is TGTGCCAGCAGTTTCTCTACTCCAGGGTGGACTGAAGCTTTCTTT. The encoded protein is CASSFSTPGWTEAFF.

This chain uses TRBV19 with TRBJ1-5; D gene unclear. Trimming cost V 6 bases and J 2 bases, with 14 bases left between them. Germline-derived CDR1 and CDR2 are LNHDA and SQIVND (reference sequence). CDR3 length equals 15 residues. This chain's CDR3 is CASSPRASGNQPQHF. CDR3 DNA sequence: TGTGCCAGTAGCCCGCGGGCTTCCGGCAATCAGCCCCAGCATTTT. The whole variable domain, remainder taken from reference TRBV19 and TRBJ1-5, is DGGITQSPKYLFRKEGQNVTLSCEQNLNHDAMYWYRQDPGQGLRLIYYSQIVNDFQKGDIAEGYSVSREKKESFPLTVTSAQKNPTAFYLCASSPRASGNQPQHFGDGTRLSIL.

The chain couples TRBV7-9 to TRBJ2-1, with D possibly being TRBD1 (6 bases). Germline assignment: CDR1 SEHNR and CDR2 FQNEAQ (reference sequence). CDR3 size: 15 residues. V gave up 3 bases and J gave up 2 bases, with 11 bases separating them. CDR3 DNA sequence: TGTGCCAGCAGCTTCGGGACACCGACCTACAATGAGCAGTTCTTC. This gives the protein CASSFGTPTYNEQFF.

The chain carries TRBV18 and TRBJ2-3; TRBD2 aligns across 14 bases. CDR3 size: 17 residues. J lost 1 base, V lost 0 bases, and 0 bases had no gene match. Looked up from germline, CDR1 is KGHSH and CDR2 is LQKENI. Here the CDR3 DNA reads TGTGCCAGCTCACCACCGGGACTAGCGGGGGGCACAGATACGCAGTATTTT. Its protein product is CASSPPGLAGGTDTQYF.

The chain links TRBV5-5 to TRBJ2-7; a possible D gene is TRBD2 (5 bases). The germline V gene has CDR1 SGHKS and CDR2 YYEKEE (reference sequence). The CDR3 covers 14 residues. V dropped 4 bases and J dropped 2 bases, with 13 bases sitting between them. CDR3 residues: CASSETMPTYEQYF. The DNA of the CDR3 is TGTGCCAGCAGCGAGACTATGCCCACCTACGAGCAGTACTTC.

The chain links TRBV6-1 to TRBJ1-6; 7 bases fit TRBD1. The CDR3 has 18 residues. In germline, CDR1 is MNHNS, CDR2 SASEGT. J was trimmed by 6 bases and V by 2 bases; bases with no gene match: 13. This CDR3 reads CASSEPYRQGWGNSPLHF. The CDR3 nucleotides read TGTGCCAGCAGTGAACCTTACCGACAGGGCTGGGGTAATTCACCCCTCCACTTT.

In this sample, this clone turned up once. The chain combines TRBV15 with TRBJ2-5; 14 bases match TRBD2. Trimming removed 1 base from V and 5 bases from J; junction bases left unmatched: 9. The CDR3 contains 18 residues. The germline V gene encodes CDR1 LNHNV and CDR2 YYDKDF (reference sequence). The CDR3 region has the DNA TGTGCCACCAGCAGAGGGGAGACTAGCGGGGGGGTAGGTGAGACCCAGTACTTC. It yields the protein CATSRGETSGGVGETQYF.

The chain recombines TRBV29-1 with TRBJ1-5; no definite D call. V was clipped by 6 bases and J by 4 bases, with 16 bases between them. The CDR3 sequence is 14 residues long. Germline CDR1 SQVTM, CDR2 ANQGSEA. Here the CDR3 reads CSVADTNTNQPQHF. The CDR3 nucleotides are TGCAGCGTAGCCGACACCAACACAAATCAGCCCCAGCATTTT.

As regards this clone: A junction end diverges from the germline sequence, so it may reflect a read error. The chain joins TRBV7-9 to TRBJ2-7; 9 bases align to TRBD2. The CDR3 covers 16 residues. Germline V CDR1 and CDR2: SEHNR, FQNEAQ (reference sequence). Here the CDR3 reads CSSSLARLAGPYEQYF. The CDR3, as DNA: TGTTCCAGCAGCTTAGCGCGGCTAGCGGGACCCTACGAGCAGTACTTC. Using reference TRBV7-9 and TRBJ2-7 for the parts outside the CDR3, the full variable domain is DTGVSQNPRHKITKRGQNVTFRCDPISEHNRLYWYRQTLGQGPEFLTYFQNEAQLEKSRLLSDRFSAERPKGSFSTLEIQRTEQGDSAMYLCSSSLARLAGPYEQYFGPGTRLTVT.

The chain links TRBV5-1 to TRBJ1-1, with D hard to call. Germline CDR1 SGHRS, CDR2 YFSETQ. Trimming left V 5 bases short and J 2 bases short, with 16 bases between. The CDR3 is 15 amino acids. The CDR3 here is CASSSQVSGNTEAFF. Here the CDR3 DNA reads TGCGCCAGCAGTTCCCAGGTTTCGGGAAACACTGAAGCTTTCTTT.

About this clone: Additional DNA sequences in this sample encode the identical CDR3. The CDR3 nucleotides read TGTGCCAGTAGCCGTGACAGCAGCTCTGGGGCCAACGTCCTGACTTTC. The encoded protein is CASSRDSSSGANVLTF. The rearrangement uses TRBV19 and TRBJ2-6; D is perhaps TRBD1 (5 bases). Per the germline V gene, CDR1 is LNHDA and CDR2 is SQIVND (reference sequence). The CDR3 covers 16 residues. V lost 6 bases and J lost 0, with 12 bases in between.

In its sample, this clone was seen a few times. This chain connects TRBV7-8 to TRBJ1-5; 11 bases map to TRBD1. This CDR3 has 21 amino acids. After removal of 3 bases from V and 1 base from J, the junction contained 17 bases not matched to a gene. CDR1 and CDR2 (germline): SGHVS, FQNEAQ. The CDR3 region is CASSLLRTGTGGWGSNQPQHF. The DNA of the CDR3 is TGTGCCAGCAGCTTGCTGAGAACCGGGACAGGGGGATGGGGCAGCAATCAGCCCCAGCATTTT.

This clone was seen once. The V gene is TRBV7-9, the J gene TRBJ1-1; D ambiguous. Germline CDR1 SEHNR, CDR2 FQNEAQ (reference sequence). This CDR3 is 15 amino acids long. With 2 bases removed from V and 4 bases from J, the gap between germline ends came to 14 bases. The CDR3, as DNA: TGTGCCAGCAGCTTAAGGATCGAGGGCACCACTGAAGCTTTCTTT. Its translation is CASSLRIEGTTEAFF.

This chain connects TRBV7-6 to TRBJ1-1; 7 bases are a match to TRBD1. V was pared by 5 bases and J by 1 base, with 4 bases of the junction left unmatched. CDR1 and CDR2 (germline): SGHVS, FNYEAQ. This CDR3 comprises 14 residues. The CDR3 coding sequence is TGTGCCAGCAGCGGGGGACAGCCGAACACTGAAGCTTTCTTT. Protein sequence: CASSGGQPNTEAFF.

The chain has TRBV27 and TRBJ2-1, with 9 bases matching TRBD1. Germline V gene sequence: CDR1 MNHEY, CDR2 SMNVEV (reference sequence). V trimming: 8 bases; J trimming: 7 bases; junction bases outside the gene matches: 12. The CDR3 length is 15 residues. DNA for the CDR3: TGTGCCAGCTCCTACAGGGGGCGAATGGGGAATGAGCAGTTCTTC. It yields the protein CASSYRGRMGNEQFF.

V and J are TRBV29-1 and TRBJ1-4, with D unclear. Germline V lookup: CDR1 SQVTM, CDR2 ANQGSEA. The CDR3 consists of 14 residues. Deletions cut 6 bases from V and 7 bases from J, with 18 bases between. DNA for the CDR3: TGCAGCGTGCAGACTACCCCAAATAGTGAAAAACTGTTTTTT. Translated, it gives CSVQTTPNSEKLFF.

V and J are TRBV30 and TRBJ2-2, with TRBD2 matching 8 bases. The ends lost 2 bases at V and 5 bases at J; junction bases unmatched: 10. Germline-derived CDR1 and CDR2 are GTSNPN and SVGIG (reference sequence). The CDR3 is 16 amino acids. The CDR3 region is CAWSTTGGRATGELFF. For the CDR3, the DNA is TGTGCCTGGAGTACAACGGGGGGGAGGGCAACCGGGGAGCTGTTTTTT.

The rearrangement joins TRBV15 to TRBJ2-2; D gene unclear. Germline CDR1 LNHNV, CDR2 YYDKDF (reference sequence). V lost 2 bases and J lost 10, with 11 bases in between. The CDR3 is made up of 13 amino acids. In DNA form, the CDR3 reads TGTGCCACCAGCAGACGAGTTGTCGAGGAGCTGTTTTTT. The encoded protein is CATSRRVVEELFF.

This clone was seen more than once but under ten times. The J gene is TRBJ2-3, the V gene TRBV13, with 7 positions matching TRBD1. With 5 bases clipped from V and 3 bases from J, the junction kept 5 bases outside the gene matches. Germline V gene lookup returns CDR1 PRHDT and CDR2 FYEKMQ (reference sequence). CDR3 length: 14 amino acids. The CDR3 region is CASSPRQGTDTQYF. The CDR3 DNA follows: TGTGCCAGCAGCCCGCGACAGGGTACAGATACGCAGTATTTT.